This TCR beta chain comes out of a study of T cells in Graves' hyperthyroidism and ophthalmopathy. Looking at the study overall: Peripheral blood was acquired at first diagnosis, ahead of any therapy whatsoever. The study's findings and limits: Model output signaled ophthalmopathy a median roughly six months ahead of onset.

Amplification targeted TCR beta CDR3 regions from RNA transcripts. The HTBI primer set served for first-round RT-PCR of the TCR CDR3. TCRdb analysed the multiplex PCR reads with MiXCR anew, one entry per CDR3 protein. The sample records under 350,000 distinct CDR3 sequences, over 15% being singletons. Clinical symptoms, serum thyroxine and TRAb, thyroid ultrasound and orbital computed tomography were used for the diagnoses. PBMCs were collected from a roughly 10 ml volume of fresh peripheral blood. This clonotype was found many times. Antigen: not known. Per the germline V gene, CDR1 is KGHSH and CDR2 is LQKENI. This CDR3 spans 14 amino acids. V was clipped by 4 bases and J by 6 bases; unmatched bases: 7.

The chain employs TRBV18 and TRBJ1-2; 8 bases align to TRBD1. The sequencing input was blood. The receptor's source is a woman aged 60 to 75 with Graves' ophthalmopathy. CDR3 sequence reads: CASSRLTGDDGYTF. CDR3 sequence (DNA): TGTGCCAGCTCACGACTGACAGGGGACGATGGCTACACCTTC.